This T cell receptor (beta chain) was documented in a study of cytomegalovirus exposure and HLA in healthy donors. Vbeta (60) and Jbeta (13) primers were used in the PCR. Clones were read by immunoSEQ multiplex PCR, and TCRdb kept only the in-frame ones, dropping some. The sample holds roughly 110,000 clones, about two thirds seen once. Trimming shortened V by 1 base and J by 2 bases, and 9 bases separated the two germline ends. The CDR3 totals 14 residues. The germline CDR1 and CDR2 sequences are SGHRS and YFSETQ. This sequence joins TRBV5-1 and TRBJ1-1; possible D gene TRBD1, 5 bases. The source material was PBMCs. This sequence was found in a boy younger than 18 in good health and CMV-seronegative. The CDR3 coding sequence is TGCGCCAGCAGCTTGATGGGGCTTAACACTGAAGCTTTCTTT. This translates into CASSLMGLNTEAFF.